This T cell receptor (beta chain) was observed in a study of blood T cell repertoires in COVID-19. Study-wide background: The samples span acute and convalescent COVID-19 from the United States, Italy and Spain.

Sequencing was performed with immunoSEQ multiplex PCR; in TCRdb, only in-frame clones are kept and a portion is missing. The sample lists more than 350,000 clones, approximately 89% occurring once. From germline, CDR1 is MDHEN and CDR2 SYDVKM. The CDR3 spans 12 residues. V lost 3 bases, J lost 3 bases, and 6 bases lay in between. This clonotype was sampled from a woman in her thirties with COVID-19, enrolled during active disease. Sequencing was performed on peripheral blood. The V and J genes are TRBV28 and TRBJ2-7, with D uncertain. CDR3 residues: CASSLASYEQYF. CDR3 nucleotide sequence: TGTGCCAGCAGTTTGGCTAGCTACGAGCAGTACTTC.